Below, one TCR beta chain is given with its context. This CDR3 contains 16 residues. Germline assignment: CDR1 LNHDA and CDR2 SQIVND (reference sequence). With 3 bases clipped from V and 0 bases from J, the junction kept 3 bases outside the gene matches. The study drew participants aged about 18 to 95 years from around 24 US areas. Researchers sorted participants into cohorts using their self-reported clinical history. This sample stems from a study of blood T cell repertoires in COVID-19. Background on the study: The cDNA or gDNA used as material had been derived from T cells, B-cell-depleted T cells, or PBMCs.

In the source study's methods: Counts of nucleated cells, estimated from reference gene primer amplification, were obtained. TCRdb's table, derived via immunoSEQ multiplex PCR, lists solely in-frame clones and lacks some. D and trimming were read from the DNA, whereas the V and J calls and clone size are those reported in that table. The data contain hundreds of thousands of clones, about 86% of them singletons. The chain is built from TRBV19 and TRBJ2-2; 8 positions agree with TRBD1. Sample: PBMCs or T cells enriched from blood (not recorded which). The source of this sequence is a woman in her forties or fifties in a cohort exposed to, infected with or recovered from COVID-19 (not recorded which). The CDR3 protein is CASSMNRGANTGELFF. In nucleotides, the CDR3 is TGTGCCAGTAGTATGAACAGGGGGGCGAACACCGGGGAGCTGTTTTTT.